Listed below are T cell receptor beta chains from one sample, sequenced in a study of T cell responses to AZD1222 COVID-19 vaccine. Profiled with immunoSEQ multiplex PCR; TCRdb holds only in-frame clones, not every one. The sample yields about 150,000 clones, approximately 95% seen once. The sample in question was peripheral blood, obtained 28 days after the second AZD1222 dose. These receptors were obtained from an adult who received the AZD1222 COVID-19 vaccine. Each CDR3 is given with its conserved first and last residue.

V,J,CDR3
TRBV6-5,TRBJ1-5,CASSSGGSNQPQHF
TRBV5-5,TRBJ2-7,CASSLEFWRESYEQYF
TRBV6-2/TRBV6-3,TRBJ2-1,CASSKAGVYNEQFF
TRBV7-2,TRBJ2-7,CASSLGRVKGDAYEQYF
TRBV7-8,TRBJ1-3,CASSNDRVRPRSGNTIYF
TRBV5-1,TRBJ2-1,CASSLRRGGSYNEQFF
TRBV4-1,TRBJ1-1,CASRRVSENTEAFF
TRBV6-5,TRBJ1-4,CASSNWEGEKLFF
TRBV28,TRBJ1-4,CASTLGQGGEKLFF
TRBV11-1,TRBJ2-7,CASSLVPDSPYEQYF
TRBV6-4,TRBJ1-5,CASSNHRGNQPQHF
TRBV9,TRBJ1-1,CASSVGDSTEAFF
TRBV27,TRBJ2-7,CASSAGRLYEQYF
TRBV6-5,TRBJ2-1,CASTLDRNNEQFF
TRBV7-2,TRBJ2-1,CASSLLGVFNEQFF
TRBV9,TRBJ1-5,CASSASGQDGQPQHF
TRBV11-3,TRBJ2-3,CASSFSGPATDTQYF
TRBV9,TRBJ2-3,CASSDRTSGGSTDTQYF
TRBV2,TRBJ1-2,CASRGGGVSGYTF
TRBV11-2,TRBJ2-5,CASSPLGAGGKETQYF
TRBV13,TRBJ2-5,CASSGLPQETQYF
TRBV19,TRBJ2-3,CASSIQKDTQYF
TRBV6-5,TRBJ2-7,CASSGTVSYEQYF
TRBV3-1/TRBV3-2,TRBJ1-1,CASSQYTGGTTEAFF
TRBV5-4,TRBJ1-6,CASSLRTVNNSPLHF
TRBV5-4,TRBJ1-1,CASSLGAGTGGGTEAFF